The clone carrying this TCR beta chain has at least ten counts. Unique molecular identifiers were incorporated into the prepared TCRbeta library. Using its own MiXCR run on the PCR reads, TCRdb lists one record per CDR3 protein. Among around 670,000 distinct CDR3 sequences, under 15% were seen once, and the ten largest hold 0.65% to 0.9%. The data were obtained in a study of T-cell reconstitution after alpha-beta-depleted transplantation in children. Deletions cut 0 bases from V and 2 bases from J, with 11 bases between. Germline V gives CDR1 LNHNV, CDR2 YYDKDF (reference sequence). CDR3 length: 15 amino acids.

The sequencing here drew on PBMCs, taken before TCRalphabeta/CD19-depleted stem cell transplant. The chain links TRBV15 to TRBJ2-7; D is possibly TRBD2 (5 bases). The sequence came from a girl aged 2 to 9 with congenital amegakaryocytic thrombocytopenia, due to receive a stem cell transplant. CDR3 loop: CATSRDTSTPYEQYF. The CDR3 DNA reads as TGTGCCACCAGCAGAGATACTAGTACACCCTACGAGCAGTACTTC.